This TCR beta chain comes out of a study of molecular identifiers for immune sequencing clone quantification. The sorting of naive CD8 T cells used the CD8+CD4-CCR7+CD45RA+ phenotype. Notes on the study in general: In cases of identical TCR molecules sharing a barcode, highly expanded clone sizes could be underestimated. Naive cells had under 1% of molecules in clones above 20 RNA copies, effectors over 98%.

With 5 bases clipped from V and 4 bases from J, the junction kept 12 bases outside the gene matches. The V gene's germline CDR1 is SGHTA and CDR2 FQGNSA. CDR3 length: 18 residues. This clonotype was detected ten times or more. Its antigen is still unknown. Libraries of bulk TCR were made by previously described methods (with listed TCR primers). In TCRdb, the PCR reads were re-called with MiXCR into one record per CDR3 protein. This sample has more than 250,000 distinct CDR3 sequences, with 20% to 25% found just once. The TCR comes from a human donor in good health. Some libraries in this study had Jurkat cell RNA spiked in. The J gene is TRBJ2-1, the V gene TRBV7-2; 12 bases align to TRBD2. The sequenced material came from naive CD8+ T cells from blood, with Jurkat cell RNA spiked in. Subset noted: FACS-sorted CD8+CD4-CCR7+CD45RA+ naive T cells. Here the CDR3 DNA reads TGTGCCAGCAGCCCCAAGGACCGACTAGCGGGAGCTTACAATGAGCAGTTCTTC. Translated, it gives CASSPKDRLAGAYNEQFF.